This T cell receptor beta chain was sequenced for a study of blood T cell repertoires in COVID-19. Background on the study: COVID-19 samples from acute and convalescent phases originated in the United States, Italy and Spain. In each case, the material was cDNA or gDNA derived from T cells, B-cell-depleted T cells, or PBMCs.

Seattle participants joined during active infection and were tracked over time. CDR1 MDHEN and CDR2 SYDVKM come from the germline V gene. This CDR3 spans 15 amino acids. The V end was cut by 5 bases, the J end by 0 bases, with 13 bases between. In the original analysis: Estimated nucleated cell counts came from reference gene primer amplification. Repertoires were generated with immunoSEQ multiplex PCR, while TCRdb's copy carries only in-frame clones and drops some. Clonal size and the V and J genes are those of that table, whereas D and trimming came from the DNA. The data contain about 240,000 clones, around 85% of them singletons.

The sequenced sample was peripheral blood. The receptor was derived from a man in his fifties with COVID-19, enrolled during active disease. The gene calls are TRBV28 and TRBJ1-2, with D tentatively TRBD1 (5 bases). CDR3 DNA sequence: TGTGCCAGCAGTCTCGACAGTTTAGCTAACTATGGCTACACCTTC. It yields the protein CASSLDSLANYGYTF.